What follows describes a single T cell receptor beta chain. What it binds is not known. Per the germline V gene, CDR1 is ENHRY and CDR2 is SYGVKD. The V end was cut by 8 bases, the J end by 0 bases, with 8 bases between. The CDR3 loop spans 13 amino acids. This sample stems from a study of response to subunit inactivated influenza vaccine. Study findings and constraints: Authors suggested seasonal influenza vaccinations each recruit few new T cells.

TCRdb called the RT-PCR reads again in MiXCR, with one record for every CDR3 protein. Of about half a million distinct CDR3 sequences listed, 25% were seen once; the top ten hold about 1.9%. The chain employs TRBV10-3 and TRBJ1-3; D remains ambiguous. Source: CD4+ T cells sorted from PBMCs, taken 5 days after vaccination. The clonotype originates from a man aged 45-60 years who received an inactivated influenza vaccine. DNA for the CDR3: TGTGCCATCGGGAGCAGCTCTGGAAACACCATATATTTT. Its protein is CAIGSSSGNTIYF.